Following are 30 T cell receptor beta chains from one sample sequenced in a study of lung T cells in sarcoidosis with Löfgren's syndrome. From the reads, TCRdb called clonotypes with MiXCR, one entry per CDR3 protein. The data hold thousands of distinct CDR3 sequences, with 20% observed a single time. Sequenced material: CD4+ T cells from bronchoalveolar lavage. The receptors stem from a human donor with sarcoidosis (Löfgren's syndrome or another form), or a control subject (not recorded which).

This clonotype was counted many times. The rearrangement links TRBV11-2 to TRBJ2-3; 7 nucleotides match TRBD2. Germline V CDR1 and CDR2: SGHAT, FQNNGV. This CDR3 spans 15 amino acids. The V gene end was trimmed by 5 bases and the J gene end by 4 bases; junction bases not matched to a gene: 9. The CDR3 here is CASSPPRGSADTQYF. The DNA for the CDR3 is TGTGCCAGCAGCCCGCCCCGCGGGAGCGCAGATACGCAGTATTTT. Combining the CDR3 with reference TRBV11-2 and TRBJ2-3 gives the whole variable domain EAGVAQSPRYKIIEKRQSVAFWCNPISGHATLYWYQQILGQGPKLLIQFQNNGVVDDSQLPKDRFSAERLKGVDSTLKIQPAKLEDSAVYLCASSPPRGSADTQYFGPGTRLTVL.

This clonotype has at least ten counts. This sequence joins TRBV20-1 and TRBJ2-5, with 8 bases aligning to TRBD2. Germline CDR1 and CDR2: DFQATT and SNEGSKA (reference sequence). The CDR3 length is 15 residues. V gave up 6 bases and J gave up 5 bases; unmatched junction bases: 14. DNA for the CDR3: TGCAGTGCCCAATCTATCCGGGAGGGAGGGGAGACCCAGTACTTC. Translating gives CSAQSIREGGETQYF.

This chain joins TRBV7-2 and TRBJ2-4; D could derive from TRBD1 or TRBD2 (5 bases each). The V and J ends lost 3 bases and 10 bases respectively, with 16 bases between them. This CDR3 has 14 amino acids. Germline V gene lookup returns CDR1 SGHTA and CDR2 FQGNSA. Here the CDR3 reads CASSLTEGRNIQYF. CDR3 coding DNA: TGTGCCAGCAGCTTGACAGAGGGCCGAAATATTCAGTACTTC.

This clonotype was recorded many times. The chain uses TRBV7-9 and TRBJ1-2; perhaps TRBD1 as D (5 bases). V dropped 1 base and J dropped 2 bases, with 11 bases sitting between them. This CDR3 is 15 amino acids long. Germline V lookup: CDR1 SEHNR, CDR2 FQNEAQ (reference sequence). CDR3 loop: CASSLGLGQNYGYTF. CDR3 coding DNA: TGTGCCAGCAGCTTAGGGTTGGGGCAGAACTATGGCTACACCTTC.

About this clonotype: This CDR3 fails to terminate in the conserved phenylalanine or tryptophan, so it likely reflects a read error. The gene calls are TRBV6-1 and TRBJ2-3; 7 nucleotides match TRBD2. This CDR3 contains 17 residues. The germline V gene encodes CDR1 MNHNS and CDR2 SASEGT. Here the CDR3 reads CTSSEVLAPRGTDTQYP. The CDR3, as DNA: TGTACCAGCAGTGAAGTACTAGCGCCCCGTGGCACAGATACGCAGTATCCT.

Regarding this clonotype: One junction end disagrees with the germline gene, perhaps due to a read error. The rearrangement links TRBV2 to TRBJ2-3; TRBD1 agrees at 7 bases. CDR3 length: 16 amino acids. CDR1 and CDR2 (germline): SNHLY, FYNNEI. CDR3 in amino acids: CASSLNRVQGADTQYF. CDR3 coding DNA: TGCGCCAGCAGTCTGAACAGGGTGCAGGGGGCAGATACGCAGTATTTT.

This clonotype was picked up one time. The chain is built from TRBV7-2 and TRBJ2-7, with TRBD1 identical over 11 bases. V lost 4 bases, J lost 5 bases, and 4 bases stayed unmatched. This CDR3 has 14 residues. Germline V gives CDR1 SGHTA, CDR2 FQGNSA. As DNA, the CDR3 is TGTGCCAGCAGCTCCGGGACAGGGGGTGACGAGCAGTACTTC. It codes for CASSSGTGGDEQYF.

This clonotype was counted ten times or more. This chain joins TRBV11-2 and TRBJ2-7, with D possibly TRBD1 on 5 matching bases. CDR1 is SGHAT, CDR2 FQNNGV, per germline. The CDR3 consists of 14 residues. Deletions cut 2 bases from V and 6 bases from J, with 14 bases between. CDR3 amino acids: CASSLSVRVREQYF. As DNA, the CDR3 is TGTGCCAGCAGCTTATCGGTCAGGGTACGCGAGCAGTACTTC.

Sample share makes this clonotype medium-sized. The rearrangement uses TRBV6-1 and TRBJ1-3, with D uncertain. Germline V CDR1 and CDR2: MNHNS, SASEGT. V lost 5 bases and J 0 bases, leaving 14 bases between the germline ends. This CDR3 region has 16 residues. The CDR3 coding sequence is TGTGCCAGCAGTCGTAGCAGCGCGAGCTCTGGAAACACCATATATTTT. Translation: CASSRSSASSGNTIYF.

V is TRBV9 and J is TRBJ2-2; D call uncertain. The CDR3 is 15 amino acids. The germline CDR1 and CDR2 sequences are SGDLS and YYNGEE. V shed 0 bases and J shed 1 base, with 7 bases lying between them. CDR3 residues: CASSVVNGNTGELFF. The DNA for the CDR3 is TGTGCCAGCAGCGTAGTAAACGGGAACACCGGGGAGCTGTTTTTT.

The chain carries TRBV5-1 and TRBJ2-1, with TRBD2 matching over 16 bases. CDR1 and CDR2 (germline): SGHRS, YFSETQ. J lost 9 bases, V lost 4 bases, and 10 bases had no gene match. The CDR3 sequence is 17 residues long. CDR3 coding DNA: TGCGCCAGCAGCATCGGGACTAGCGGGAGGGCCCTTAGTGAGCAGTTCTTC. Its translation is CASSIGTSGRALSEQFF.

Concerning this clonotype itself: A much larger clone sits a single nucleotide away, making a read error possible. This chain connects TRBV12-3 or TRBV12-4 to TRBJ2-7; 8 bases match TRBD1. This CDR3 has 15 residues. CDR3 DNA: TGTGCCAGCAGTCCCCGAGGCAGGGGGCGGTACGAGCAGTGCTTC. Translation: CASSPRGRGRYEQCF.

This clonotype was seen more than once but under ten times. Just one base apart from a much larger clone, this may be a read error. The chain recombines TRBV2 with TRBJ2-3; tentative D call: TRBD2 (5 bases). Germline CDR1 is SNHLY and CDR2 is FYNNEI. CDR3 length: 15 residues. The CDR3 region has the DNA TGTGCCAGCAGTGAACTGACCTCTAGCACAGATATGCAGTATTTT. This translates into CASSELTSSTDMQYF.

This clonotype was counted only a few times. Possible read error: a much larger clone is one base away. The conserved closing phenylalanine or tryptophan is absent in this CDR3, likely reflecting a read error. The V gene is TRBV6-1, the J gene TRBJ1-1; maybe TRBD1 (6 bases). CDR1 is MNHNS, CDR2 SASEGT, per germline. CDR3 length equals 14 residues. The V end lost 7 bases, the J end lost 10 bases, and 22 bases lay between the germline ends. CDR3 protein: CASKITTGSLSAFL. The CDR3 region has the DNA TGTGCCAGCAAAATCACGACAGGATCTCTTTCAGCTTTCCTT.

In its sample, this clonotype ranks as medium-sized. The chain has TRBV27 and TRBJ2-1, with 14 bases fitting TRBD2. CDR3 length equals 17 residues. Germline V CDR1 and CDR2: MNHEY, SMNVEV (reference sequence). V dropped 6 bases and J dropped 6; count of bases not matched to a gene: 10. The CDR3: CASSRKTGTSGSNEQFF. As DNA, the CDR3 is TGTGCCAGCAGCCGGAAGACTGGGACTAGCGGGAGCAATGAGCAGTTCTTC.

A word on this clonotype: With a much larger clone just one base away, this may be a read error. The CDR3 loop is CASSLEGPKETQYF. Here the CDR3 DNA reads TGTGCCAGCAGCTTAGAGGGACCGAAAGAGACCCAGTACTTC. J is TRBJ2-5 and V is TRBV7-9; D assignment may be TRBD1 or TRBD2 (5 bases each). This CDR3 contains 14 residues. Trimming stripped 1 base from V and 3 bases from J, with 9 bases between. Germline lookup yields CDR1 SEHNR and CDR2 FQNEAQ (reference sequence).

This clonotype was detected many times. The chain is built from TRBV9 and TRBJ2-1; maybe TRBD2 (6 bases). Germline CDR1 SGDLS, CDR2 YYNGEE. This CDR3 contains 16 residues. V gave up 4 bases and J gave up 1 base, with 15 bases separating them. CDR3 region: CASSPLAASSYNEQFF. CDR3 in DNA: TGTGCCAGCAGCCCCTTAGCGGCCAGTTCCTACAATGAGCAGTTCTTC.

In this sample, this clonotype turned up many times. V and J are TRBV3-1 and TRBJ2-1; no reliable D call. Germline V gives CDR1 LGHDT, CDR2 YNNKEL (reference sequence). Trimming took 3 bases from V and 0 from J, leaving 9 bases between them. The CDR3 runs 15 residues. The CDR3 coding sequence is TGTGCCAGCAGCCACCCCTTTCCCTCCTACAATGAGCAGTTCTTC. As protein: CASSHPFPSYNEQFF.

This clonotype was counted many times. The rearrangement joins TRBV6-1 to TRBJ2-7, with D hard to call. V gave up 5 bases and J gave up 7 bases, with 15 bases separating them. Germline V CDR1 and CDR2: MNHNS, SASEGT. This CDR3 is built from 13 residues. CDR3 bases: TGTGCCAGCAGTCCATACAGATCCCTGGAGCAGTACTTC. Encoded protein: CASSPYRSLEQYF.

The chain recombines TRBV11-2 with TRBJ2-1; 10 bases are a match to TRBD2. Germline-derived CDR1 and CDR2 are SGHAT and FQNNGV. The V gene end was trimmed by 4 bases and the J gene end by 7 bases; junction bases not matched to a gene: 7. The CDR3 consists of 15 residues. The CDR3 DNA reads TGTGCCAGCAGCTGGCTTAGCGGGGGGAAAAATGAGCAGTTCTTC. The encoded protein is CASSWLSGGKNEQFF.

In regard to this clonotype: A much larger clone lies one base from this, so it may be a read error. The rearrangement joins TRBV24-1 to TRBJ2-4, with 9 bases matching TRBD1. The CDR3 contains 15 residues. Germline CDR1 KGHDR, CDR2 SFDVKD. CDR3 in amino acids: CATSDWDREKTIQYF. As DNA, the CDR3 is TGTGCCACCAGTGATTGGGACAGGGAAAAAACCATTCAGTACTTC.

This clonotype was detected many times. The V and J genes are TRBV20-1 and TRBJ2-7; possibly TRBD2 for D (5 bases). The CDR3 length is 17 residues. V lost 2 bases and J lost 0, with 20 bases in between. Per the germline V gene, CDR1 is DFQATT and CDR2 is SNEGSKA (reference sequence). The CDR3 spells CSARPLQSGTYSYEQYF. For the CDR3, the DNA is TGCAGTGCTAGACCTCTCCAAAGCGGAACTTACTCCTACGAGCAGTACTTC.

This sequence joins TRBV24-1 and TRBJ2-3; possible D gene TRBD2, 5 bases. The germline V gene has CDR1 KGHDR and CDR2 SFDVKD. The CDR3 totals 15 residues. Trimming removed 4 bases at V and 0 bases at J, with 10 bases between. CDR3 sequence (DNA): TGTGCCACCAGTGAACAGCGGACTAGCACAGATACGCAGTATTTT. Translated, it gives CATSEQRTSTDTQYF.

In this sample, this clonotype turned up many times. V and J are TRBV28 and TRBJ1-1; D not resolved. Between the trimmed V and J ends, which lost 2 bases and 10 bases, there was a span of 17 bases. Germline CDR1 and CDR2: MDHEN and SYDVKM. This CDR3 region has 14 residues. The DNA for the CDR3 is TGTGCCAGCAGTTTAAAGGGATTCTTAAGTAGAGCTTTCTTT. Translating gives CASSLKGFLSRAFF.

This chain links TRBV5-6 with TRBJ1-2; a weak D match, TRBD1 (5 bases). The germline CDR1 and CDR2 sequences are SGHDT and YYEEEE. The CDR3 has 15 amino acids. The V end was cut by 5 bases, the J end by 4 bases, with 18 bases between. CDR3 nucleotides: TGTGCCAGCAGGACCCCCAGGGACGTATCCTATGGCTACACCTTC. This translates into CASRTPRDVSYGYTF.

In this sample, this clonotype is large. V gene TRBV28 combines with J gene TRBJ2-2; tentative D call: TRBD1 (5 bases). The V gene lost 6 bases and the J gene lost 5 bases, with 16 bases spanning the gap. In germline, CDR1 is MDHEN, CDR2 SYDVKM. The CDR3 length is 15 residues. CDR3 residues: CASSRPGIWTGELFF. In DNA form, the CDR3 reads TGTGCCAGCAGCCGCCCAGGGATTTGGACCGGGGAGCTGTTTTTT.

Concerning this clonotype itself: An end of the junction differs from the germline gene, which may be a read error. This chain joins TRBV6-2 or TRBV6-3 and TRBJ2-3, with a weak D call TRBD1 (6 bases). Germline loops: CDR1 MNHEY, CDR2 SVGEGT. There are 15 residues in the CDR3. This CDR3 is CAGSGGTGWTDTQYF. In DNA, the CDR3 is TGTGCCGGCAGTGGTGGAACAGGGTGGACAGATACGCAGTATTTT.

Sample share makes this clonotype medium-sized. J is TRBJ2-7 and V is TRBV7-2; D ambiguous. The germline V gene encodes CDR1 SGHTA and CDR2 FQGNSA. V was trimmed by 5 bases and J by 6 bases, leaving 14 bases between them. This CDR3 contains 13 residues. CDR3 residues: CASSGKVGVEQYF. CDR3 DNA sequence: TGTGCCAGCAGCGGGAAGGTTGGGGTCGAGCAGTACTTC.

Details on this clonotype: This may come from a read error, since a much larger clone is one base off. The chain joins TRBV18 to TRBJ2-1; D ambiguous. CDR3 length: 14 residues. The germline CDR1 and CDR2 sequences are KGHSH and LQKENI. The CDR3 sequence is CASSPPRSVNEQLF. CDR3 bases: TGTGCCAGCTCACCACCGAGGAGTGTCAATGAGCAGCTCTTC.

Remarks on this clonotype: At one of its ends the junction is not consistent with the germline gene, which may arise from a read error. For the CDR3, the DNA is TGTGCCGGCAGCTTAGACACAGGATTCTACAATGAGCAGTTCTTC. Protein product: CAGSLDTGFYNEQFF. The chain carries TRBV11-2 and TRBJ2-1, with D possibly TRBD1 on 5 matching bases. CDR1 is SGHAT and CDR2 is FQNNGV in the germline V gene. This CDR3 spans 15 amino acids.